The 22 T cell receptor beta chains below were found in one sample sequenced in a study of CD8+ T cells in alopecia areata. Isolated RNA was reverse transcribed into cDNA used as the sequencing template. Data came from immunoSEQ multiplex PCR; TCRdb stores just in-frame clones and leaves some out. This repertoire shows 100,000 to 150,000 clones, approximately 49% found once; its top ten account for approximately 19%. This specimen was CD8+ T cells sorted from blood, taken at week 0. The receptors were gathered from a human donor with alopecia areata.

The chain employs TRBV9 and TRBJ2-1, with TRBD1 matching over 7 bases. CDR1 is SGDLS and CDR2 is YYNGEE in the germline V gene. The CDR3 has 14 amino acids. V lost 3 bases to trimming and J lost 6 bases; unmatched junction nucleotides: 6. The chain's CDR3 is CASSAMSGGNEQFF. The CDR3 bases are TGTGCCAGCAGCGCCATGTCAGGGGGCAATGAGCAGTTCTTC. Filled out from reference TRBV9 and TRBJ2-1, the complete variable domain reads DSGVTQTPKHLITATGQRVTLRCSPRSGDLSVYWYQQSLDQGLQFLIQYYNGEERAKGNILERFSAQQFPDLHSELNLSSLELGDSALYFCASSAMSGGNEQFFGPGTRLTVL.

The chain links TRBV7-8 to TRBJ2-3; the match to TRBD2 covers 9 bases. Per germline, CDR1 SGHVS and CDR2 FQNEAQ. This CDR3 is built from 17 residues. The trim removed 2 bases at V and 2 bases at J, leaving 8 bases unmatched. CDR3 sequence: CASSLPSGAHYTDTQYF. In DNA, the CDR3 is TGTGCCAGCAGCTTACCTAGCGGGGCACACTACACAGATACGCAGTATTTT.

The V gene is TRBV7-2, the J gene TRBJ2-7, with D perhaps assigned TRBD1 or TRBD2 (6 bases each). Germline V CDR1 and CDR2: SGHTA, FQGNSA. V lost 2 bases and J lost 6, with 14 bases in between. The CDR3 length is 14 residues. The CDR3 region is CASSLRGPSFEQYF. The CDR3 DNA follows: TGTGCCAGCAGCTTACGGGGGCCTAGCTTCGAGCAGTACTTC.

This clone was detected only once. The genes are TRBV5-6 and TRBJ2-1, with TRBD2 identical over 10 bases. The CDR3 consists of 16 residues. Germline V gene lookup returns CDR1 SGHDT and CDR2 YYEEEE. V lost 1 base to trimming and J lost 8 bases; unmatched junction nucleotides: 9. The DNA for the CDR3 is TGTGCCAGCAGCTTGCGAGCGGGGGGGCCTAGATATGAGCAGTTCTTC. It is translated as CASSLRAGGPRYEQFF.

V usage is TRBV5-1 and J usage is TRBJ2-7; 10 positions match TRBD1. In germline, CDR1 is SGHRS, CDR2 YFSETQ. The CDR3 consists of 15 residues. The V segment lost 1 base and the J segment 3 bases; nucleotides outside the gene matches: 4. The CDR3 sequence is CASSLSRDRGYEQYF. The CDR3 coding sequence is TGCGCCAGCAGCTTGAGCCGGGACAGGGGCTACGAGCAGTACTTC.

This clone appeared a single time. This CDR3 reads CSVEDLNKAYGYTF. The DNA of the CDR3 is TGCAGCGTTGAAGATCTGAACAAGGCCTATGGCTACACCTTC. The chain carries TRBV29-1 and TRBJ1-2; no reliable D call. V lost 0 bases and J lost 4, with 12 bases in between. The CDR3 runs 14 residues. Germline V gene sequence: CDR1 SQVTM, CDR2 ANQGSEA.

This chain connects TRBV15 to TRBJ2-7, with TRBD1 identical over 9 bases. The V and J ends lost 7 bases and 5 bases, in that order; junction bases with no gene match: 12. CDR1 LNHNV and CDR2 YYDKDF come from the germline V gene (reference sequence). The CDR3 is 15 amino acids. As DNA, the CDR3 is TGTGCCACCAATTCCCCCGGGACAGGGTCCCACGAGCAGTACTTC. Protein: CATNSPGTGSHEQYF.

The chain recombines TRBV27 with TRBJ1-5, with D perhaps TRBD1 (6 bases). This CDR3 has 14 residues. Per germline, CDR1 MNHEY and CDR2 SMNVEV (reference sequence). V gave up 7 bases and J gave up 4 bases, with 14 bases separating them. CDR3 region: CASTPGGANQPQHF. The CDR3 nucleotides are TGTGCCAGCACCCCGGGGGGGGCTAATCAGCCCCAGCATTTT.

The chain joins TRBV5-1 to TRBJ1-2; TRBD1 agrees at 7 bases. Germline values: CDR1 SGHRS, CDR2 YFSETQ. J lost 7 bases, V lost 4 bases, and 10 bases had no gene match. CDR3 length: 14 amino acids. CDR3 loop: CASSGGDRVGGYTF. The CDR3 DNA sequence: TGCGCCAGCAGCGGGGGAGACAGGGTTGGTGGCTACACCTTC.

This chain uses TRBV5-6 with TRBJ1-1; D perhaps matches TRBD1 (6 bases). Trimming took off 4 bases at V and 1 base at J, with 11 bases between the two ends. Germline-derived CDR1 and CDR2 are SGHDT and YYEEEE. This CDR3 is built from 14 residues. CDR3 loop: CASSPYRANTEAFF. The CDR3, as DNA: TGTGCCAGCAGCCCCTACAGGGCGAACACTGAAGCTTTCTTT. The full variable domain, rest sourced from reference TRBV5-6 and TRBJ1-1, is DAGVTQSPTHLIKTRGQQVTLRCSPKSGHDTVSWYQQALGQGPQFIFQYYEEEERQRGNFPDRFSGHQFPNYSSELNVNALLLGDSALYLCASSPYRANTEAFFGQGTRLTVV.

This clone was counted only a few times. The chain employs TRBV15 and TRBJ1-4; 9 positions agree with TRBD1. Unmatched junction bases numbered 2, after V lost 8 bases and J lost 4 bases. The CDR3 loop spans 13 amino acids. Germline CDR1 LNHNV, CDR2 YYDKDF (reference sequence). The CDR3 here is CATGDRDNEKLFF. In DNA form, the CDR3 reads TGTGCCACCGGGGACAGGGATAATGAAAAACTGTTTTTT.

Concerning this clone itself: It is unclear where the CDR3 begins or ends on the DNA, so no DNA is shown, and the CDR3 is as TCRdb lists it. The chain combines TRBV11-2 with TRBJ2-7. Germline lookup yields CDR1 SGHAT and CDR2 FQNNGV. The CDR3 has 12 residues if both end residues are counted. The CDR3 reads CASSWGTGTENF.

A word on this clone: The sample has other DNA sequences that encode this CDR3 too. The chain links TRBV29-1 to TRBJ2-7; D perhaps matches TRBD2 (6 bases). In germline, CDR1 is SQVTM, CDR2 ANQGSEA. V lost 3 bases and J lost 1, with 10 bases in between. The CDR3 runs 13 residues. The CDR3 sequence is CSVEGGGSYEQYF. In DNA, the CDR3 is TGCAGCGTTGAGGGAGGAGGATCCTACGAGCAGTACTTC.

This clone was counted between two and nine times. The genes are TRBV11-2 and TRBJ1-1; D may be TRBD1 (5 bases). This CDR3 is built from 13 residues. CDR1 SGHAT and CDR2 FQNNGV come from the germline V gene. V was clipped by 2 bases and J by 4 bases, with 8 bases between them. The CDR3 protein is CASSLPGTTEAFF. Here the CDR3 DNA reads TGTGCCAGCAGCTTACCAGGGACCACTGAAGCTTTCTTT.

The gene calls are TRBV11-2 and TRBJ2-7, with D hard to call. CDR3 length: 12 amino acids. The germline CDR1 and CDR2 sequences are SGHAT and FQNNGV. Trimming stripped 6 bases from V and 6 bases from J, with 12 bases between. As DNA, the CDR3 is TGTGCCAGCAGTTCGGTTGCCCTCGAGCAGTACTTC. Protein: CASSSVALEQYF.

In this sample, this clone turned up once. The chain couples TRBV10-2 to TRBJ2-5; the D call may be TRBD1 or TRBD2 (5 bases each). CDR3 size: 15 residues. V lost 3 bases and J lost 5, with 16 bases in between. Germline V lookup: CDR1 WSHSY, CDR2 SAAADI. The CDR3 coding sequence is TGCGCCAGCAGTGATTGGATGGGGGAAGGGGAGACCCAGTACTTC. This gives the protein CASSDWMGEGETQYF.

This chain connects TRBV27 to TRBJ2-1, with no clear D. Germline lookup yields CDR1 MNHEY and CDR2 SMNVEV (reference sequence). The CDR3 contains 14 residues. Trimming pared 2 bases from V and 1 base from J, leaving 6 bases between. Here the CDR3 reads CASSLVPSYNEQFF. The DNA of the CDR3 is TGTGCCAGCAGTTTAGTCCCTTCCTACAATGAGCAGTTCTTC.

The chain employs TRBV13 and TRBJ2-7; D perhaps matches TRBD1 (5 bases). From germline, CDR1 is PRHDT and CDR2 FYEKMQ (reference sequence). V was cut by 2 bases and J by 1 base, with 6 bases left in between. The CDR3 has 13 residues. The CDR3 DNA reads as TGTGCCAGCAGCTTAAGACAGTCCTACGAGCAGTACTTC. This translates into CASSLRQSYEQYF.

The chain combines TRBV2 with TRBJ2-1, with 12 bases lining up with TRBD2. The CDR3 sequence is 16 residues long. V shed 6 bases and J 0 bases; nucleotides not matched to a gene: 3. Germline loops: CDR1 SNHLY, CDR2 FYNNEI. The CDR3 region is CASRRLAGASYNEQFF. The CDR3 DNA reads as TGTGCCAGCAGGAGACTAGCGGGGGCCTCCTACAATGAGCAGTTCTTC.

The CDR3 sequence: CASSSRDRVFYGYTF. Here the CDR3 DNA reads TGTGCCAGCAGCTCCCGGGACAGAGTCTTCTATGGCTACACCTTC. The rearrangement uses TRBV13 and TRBJ1-2, with 7 positions matching TRBD1. Germline V gene sequence: CDR1 PRHDT, CDR2 FYEKMQ (reference sequence). The V and J ends lost 4 bases and 4 bases, in that order; junction bases with no gene match: 9. This CDR3 has 15 amino acids.

This clone has more than one count but fewer than ten. This chain uses TRBV13 with TRBJ2-1; TRBD1 or TRBD2 may be the D gene (5 bases each). V gave up 3 bases and J gave up 0 bases, with 6 bases separating them. CDR3 size: 14 residues. Germline V gives CDR1 PRHDT, CDR2 FYEKMQ (reference sequence). The DNA of the CDR3 is TGTGCCAGCAGCTTTGGGGGCTCCTACAATGAGCAGTTCTTC. Protein sequence: CASSFGGSYNEQFF.

The chain links TRBV7-9 to TRBJ2-7; D perhaps matches TRBD2 (5 bases). The V end was cut by 2 bases, the J end by 2 bases, with 7 bases between. This CDR3 is built from 13 residues. Germline CDR1 reads SEHNR; CDR2 reads FQNEAQ (reference sequence). CDR3 amino acids: CASSLHGTYEQYF. The CDR3 DNA sequence: TGTGCCAGCAGCTTACACGGGACCTACGAGCAGTACTTC.